What follows describes a single T cell receptor beta chain. There are 11 residues in the CDR3. V was pared by 5 bases and J by 13 bases, with 12 bases between. Per germline, CDR1 SEHNR and CDR2 FQNEAQ (reference sequence). Assay: immunoSEQ multiplex PCR; the TCRdb copy retains only in-frame clones and omits some. The table includes about 250,000 clones, 85% to 90% detected once. The entry originates in a study of blood T cell repertoires in COVID-19. Background on the study: COVID-19 samples, acute and convalescent, were from the United States, Italy and Spain.

Cohort assignment relied on participant-reported clinical history. The specimen sequenced was PBMCs or T cells enriched from blood (not recorded which). The source of this sequence is a woman aged 18-30 years who had recovered from COVID-19. The chain has TRBV7-9 and TRBJ2-1; maybe TRBD2 (7 bases). CDR3 residues: CASSPSGGQFF. CDR3 sequence (DNA): TGTGCCAGCAGCCCTTCGGGGGGCCAGTTCTTC.